Each of the 17 T cell receptor beta chains below was sequenced from the same sample in a study of blood T cell repertoires in COVID-19. The repertoire was sequenced with immunoSEQ multiplex PCR; TCRdb's copy has only in-frame clones and lacks some. This table has roughly 52,000 clones, about four fifths appearing once. The sample was peripheral blood. All receptors come from a man at least 80 years old with COVID-19, enrolled during active disease.

The chain combines TRBV5-1 with TRBJ2-1; D unclear. This CDR3 has 12 residues. Trimming shortened V by 1 base and J by 9 bases, and 8 bases separated the two germline ends. Germline V gene sequence: CDR1 SGHRS, CDR2 YFSETQ. The CDR3 is CASSLNIAEQFF. The DNA for the CDR3 is TGCGCCAGCAGCTTGAATATAGCTGAGCAGTTCTTC.

J is TRBJ1-5 and V is TRBV9; 7 positions match TRBD1. V shed 3 bases, J shed 0 bases, and the junction held 3 bases outside the gene matches. The CDR3 totals 15 residues. Per the germline V gene, CDR1 is SGDLS and CDR2 is YYNGEE. The CDR3 DNA sequence: TGTGCCAGCAGCGACAGGACAGGTAGCAATCAGCCCCAGCATTTT. Residues: CASSDRTGSNQPQHF.

This chain connects TRBV18 to TRBJ2-5, with D perhaps TRBD1 (6 bases). There are 13 residues in the CDR3. Germline CDR1 is KGHSH and CDR2 is LQKENI. The V end was cut by 6 bases, the J end by 5 bases, with 13 bases between. The CDR3, as DNA: TGTGCCAGCTCGACAGGTTTGGGGGAGACCCAGTACTTC. Its protein is CASSTGLGETQYF.

The V call is TRBV4-3, the J call TRBJ2-5; 9 bases are a match to TRBD1. The V and J ends lost 2 bases and 1 base, in that order; junction bases with no gene match: 11. The germline V gene has CDR1 LGHNA and CDR2 YSLEER. The CDR3 is 18 residues long. The CDR3 here is CASSQSIGGQGIQETQYF. The DNA of the CDR3 is TGCGCCAGCAGCCAATCCATTGGGGGACAGGGTATCCAAGAGACCCAGTACTTC.

This rearrangement joins TRBV28 to TRBJ2-7; 9 bases line up with TRBD1. The CDR3 extends over 14 amino acids. The ends lost 10 bases at V and 5 bases at J; junction bases unmatched: 12. CDR1 and CDR2 from the germline V gene are MDHEN and SYDVKM. The CDR3 here is CATVLQGALHEQYF. The CDR3 bases are TGTGCCACCGTACTACAGGGGGCTCTCCACGAGCAGTACTTC.

The J gene is TRBJ2-5, the V gene TRBV4-2, with TRBD2 as a possible D gene (6 bases). Trimming took off 3 bases at V and 2 bases at J, with 16 bases between the two ends. CDR1 is LGHNA, CDR2 YNFKEQ, per germline. This CDR3 is built from 16 residues. The CDR3 reads CASSQAAGSRQETQYF. CDR3 DNA sequence: TGTGCCAGCAGCCAGGCTGCGGGGTCGAGACAAGAGACCCAGTACTTC.

The chain combines TRBV10-3 with TRBJ1-3; D is ambiguous. The ends were cut back, 5 bases at V and 2 bases at J, with 13 bases in the middle. Germline V gene data show CDR1 as ENHRY and CDR2 as SYGVKD. The CDR3 is 15 residues long. This CDR3 reads CAISLGSQTGNTIYF. CDR3 sequence (DNA): TGTGCCATCAGTCTGGGCAGTCAGACTGGAAACACCATATATTTT.

The V call is TRBV5-4, the J call TRBJ2-1, with 7 bases that match TRBD2. From germline, CDR1 is SGHNT and CDR2 YYREEE (reference sequence). This CDR3 has 15 residues. V lost 5 bases and J lost 4; bases outside the gene matches: 9. Here the CDR3 reads CASRPSGEGYNEQFF. The CDR3 bases are TGTGCCAGCAGACCCAGCGGGGAGGGTTACAATGAGCAGTTCTTC.

The chain combines TRBV7-9 with TRBJ1-4; 7 bases are a match to TRBD1. CDR1 and CDR2 (germline): SEHNR, FQNEAQ (reference sequence). V shed 7 bases and J 8 bases; nucleotides not matched to a gene: 13. CDR3 length equals 15 residues. CDR3 nucleotides: TGTGCCAGCACCCCCTCCGGGACAGAAGACGAAAAACTGTTTTTT. As protein: CASTPSGTEDEKLFF.

The chain joins TRBV13 to TRBJ2-7; TRBD2 matches at 15 bases. There are 17 residues in the CDR3. The J segment lost 4 bases and the V segment lost 5 bases, leaving 9 bases of the junction unmatched. CDR1 and CDR2 (germline): PRHDT, FYEKMQ (reference sequence). As DNA, the CDR3 is TGTGCCAGCAGCCCCGGACTAGCGGGGGGGCAGTTGTACGAGCAGTACTTC. This gives the protein CASSPGLAGGQLYEQYF.

This sequence joins TRBV10-2 and TRBJ2-3; D remains unclear. V lost 3 bases to trimming and J lost 1 base, with 5 bases between them. The CDR3 is 13 residues long. CDR1 and CDR2 (germline): WSHSY, SAAADI. The CDR3 protein is CASSDGRTDTQYF. In DNA form, the CDR3 reads TGCGCCAGCAGTGATGGCCGCACAGATACGCAGTATTTT.

This chain joins TRBV6-5 and TRBJ2-1, with 10 bases lining up with TRBD2. In germline, CDR1 is MNHEY, CDR2 SVGAGI. The CDR3 sequence is 15 residues long. V was pared by 6 bases and J by 10 bases, with 12 bases of the junction left unmatched. CDR3 nucleotides: TGTGCCAGCAGCCAAACTAGCGGGAACACGGGGGAGCAGTTCTTC. This sequence encodes CASSQTSGNTGEQFF.

The chain links TRBV10-1 to TRBJ2-6; the D is unclear. Trimming removed 3 bases at V and 1 base at J, with 25 bases between. CDR1 and CDR2 (germline): WNHNN, SYGVQD (reference sequence). The CDR3 is 21 residues long. The CDR3 protein is CASSETQHTLSSLSGANVLTF. In nucleotides, the CDR3 is TGCGCCAGCAGTGAAACACAACACACGTTATCCAGTCTTTCTGGGGCCAACGTCCTGACTTTC.

This sequence joins TRBV4-3 and TRBJ2-1; D gene uncertain. Germline CDR1 is LGHNA and CDR2 is YSLEER. The CDR3 consists of 13 residues. Trimming took 3 bases from V and 4 from J, leaving 7 bases between them. The CDR3 loop reads CASSHWPYNEQFF. The CDR3 bases are TGCGCCAGCAGCCATTGGCCGTACAATGAGCAGTTCTTC.

V and J are TRBV27 and TRBJ2-3; D gene ambiguous. The germline V gene has CDR1 MNHEY and CDR2 SMNVEV (reference sequence). The CDR3 length is 13 residues. The V end lost 5 bases, the J end lost 4 bases, and 10 bases lay between the germline ends. CDR3 region: CASSPLGSDTQYF. CDR3 nucleotides: TGTGCCAGCAGTCCCCTCGGTTCAGATACGCAGTATTTT.

This clone has only a few counts. The chain recombines TRBV7-9 with TRBJ1-4; 8 bases map to TRBD1. CDR3 size: 15 residues. Germline CDR1 SEHNR, CDR2 FQNEAQ (reference sequence). V dropped 3 bases and J dropped 7; count of bases not matched to a gene: 7. The CDR3 DNA is TGTGCCAGCAGCTTGAGGACAGGGTGGAGTGAAAAACTGTTTTTT. Translation: CASSLRTGWSEKLFF.

The V call is TRBV2, the J call TRBJ1-1; 9 nucleotides agree with TRBD1. The germline gives CDR1 SNHLY, CDR2 FYNNEI. J was trimmed by 3 bases and V by 7 bases; bases with no gene match: 15. The CDR3 consists of 17 residues. This chain's CDR3 is CASNYLNRGRIHTEAFF. The CDR3 DNA follows: TGTGCCAGCAACTACTTGAACAGGGGGCGGATACACACTGAAGCTTTCTTT.